This TCR beta chain is drawn from a study of T-cell reconstitution after alpha-beta-depleted transplantation in children. The V and J ends lost 2 bases and 3 bases, in that order; junction bases with no gene match: 9. The CDR3 runs 17 residues. CDR1 and CDR2 from the germline V gene are SGHVS and FNYEAQ. Unique molecular identifiers were incorporated into the prepared TCRbeta library. TCRdb fed the PCR reads into MiXCR, producing one record per CDR3 protein. The top ten clones hold less than 4% of a sample with nearly 550,000 distinct CDR3 sequences, around 16% of them seen once. This specimen was PBMCs from the stem cell graft donor, taken from the stem cell graft. The clonotype was recovered from a human donor who donated a stem cell graft to a child with acute lymphoblastic leukemia. V is TRBV7-6 and J is TRBJ2-1; 8 bases fit TRBD2. Here the CDR3 DNA reads TGTGCCAGCAGCTTACATGAGCGGGAGTTCCTCTACAATGAGCAGTTCTTC. Its translation: CASSLHEREFLYNEQFF.